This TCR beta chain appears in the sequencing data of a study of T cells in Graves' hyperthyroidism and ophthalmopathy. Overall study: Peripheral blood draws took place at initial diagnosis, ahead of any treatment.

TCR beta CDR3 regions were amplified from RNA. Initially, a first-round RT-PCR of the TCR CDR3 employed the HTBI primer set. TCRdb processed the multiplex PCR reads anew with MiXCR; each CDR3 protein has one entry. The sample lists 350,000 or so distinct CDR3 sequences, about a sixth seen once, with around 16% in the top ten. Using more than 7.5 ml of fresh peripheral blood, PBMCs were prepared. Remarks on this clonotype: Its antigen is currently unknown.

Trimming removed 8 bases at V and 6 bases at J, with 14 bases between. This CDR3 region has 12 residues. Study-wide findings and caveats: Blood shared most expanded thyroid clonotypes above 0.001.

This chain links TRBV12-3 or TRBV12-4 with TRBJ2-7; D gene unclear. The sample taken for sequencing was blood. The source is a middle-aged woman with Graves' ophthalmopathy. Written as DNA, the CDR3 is TGTGCCAGCTCCGGGTTGGCGCTCGAGCAGTACTTC. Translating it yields CASSGLALEQYF.